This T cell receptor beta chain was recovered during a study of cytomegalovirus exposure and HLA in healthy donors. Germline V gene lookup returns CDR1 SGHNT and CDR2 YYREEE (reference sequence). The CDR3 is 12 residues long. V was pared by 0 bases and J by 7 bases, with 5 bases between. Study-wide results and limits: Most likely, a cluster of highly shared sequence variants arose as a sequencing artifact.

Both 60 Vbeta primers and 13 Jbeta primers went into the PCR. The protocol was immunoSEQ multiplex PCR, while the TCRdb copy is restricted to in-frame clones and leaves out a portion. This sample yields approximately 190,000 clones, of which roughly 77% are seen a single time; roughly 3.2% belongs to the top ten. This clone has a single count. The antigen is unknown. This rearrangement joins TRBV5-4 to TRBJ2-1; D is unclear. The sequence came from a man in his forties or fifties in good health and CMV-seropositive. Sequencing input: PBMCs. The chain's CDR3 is CASSLAVNEQFF. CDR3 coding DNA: TGTGCCAGCAGCTTGGCGGTTAATGAGCAGTTCTTC. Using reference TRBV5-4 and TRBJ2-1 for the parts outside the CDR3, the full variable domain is ETGVTQSPTHLIKTRGQQVTLRCSSQSGHNTVSWYQQALGQGPQFIFQYYREEENGRGNFPPRFSGLQFPNYSSELNVNALELDDSALYLCASSLAVNEQFFGPGTRLTVL.